Listed below are T cell receptor beta chains from one sample, sequenced in a study of T cell repertoires in cytomegalovirus infection. One entry per CDR3 protein results from TCRdb running MiXCR on the reads. The table includes about 200,000 distinct CDR3 sequences, less than 9.5% detected once. Input material: PBMCs. These receptors were taken from a human donor in good health (CMV status not recorded). Some clones in this sample may be carry-over from other donors' samples. Both conserved end residues are part of each CDR3. The D gene is left open where the match is weak.

>TRBV28|TRBD1
CASSQVGTASYEQYF
>TRBV28|NA
CASSTGYNSPLHF
>TRBV7-2|TRBD1
CASSLGQGRSAFF
>TRBV27|NA
CASSLRTQGGSIYGYTF
>TRBV6-5|NA
CASSYLAPGGGGYTF
>TRBV7-2|NA
CASSLRSPVAAFF
>TRBV4-3|NA
CASSRERADTQYF
>TRBV27|TRBD1
CASRDGTVETQYF
>TRBV5-8|NA
CASSLGLVAKNIQYF
>TRBV5-1|NA
CASSPSGHLATEAFF
>TRBV10-3|TRBD1
CAIGPEQGQGAYGYTF
>TRBV20-1|TRBD2
CSARDALAGDLNEQFF
>TRBV28|TRBD1
CASRYPGTANTEAFF
>TRBV7-2|TRBD1
CASSEGALGNTEAFF
>TRBV6-2/TRBV6-3|NA
CASKDGYNEQFF
>TRBV29-1|NA
CSVEVLGGGGTYEQYF
>TRBV2|TRBD2
CASSPNLLAGGRNNEQFF
>TRBV7-2|TRBD1
CASSLARQGPPEAFF
>TRBV29-1|TRBD1
CSVRQGGNTEAFF
>TRBV12-3/TRBV12-4|TRBD2
CASTKLAGGPNEQFF
>TRBV9|NA
CASSVEGGGTGTQYF
>TRBV7-2|NA
CASSLRGTQETQYF
>TRBV7-8|TRBD1
CASSARGINQPQHF
>TRBV7-9|TRBD2
CASSLFSSGEYEQYF
>TRBV5-6|TRBD2
CASSARTSGERTDTQYF
>TRBV7-6|TRBD2
CASSLYGGASRLAAADTQYF
>TRBV7-2|TRBD2
CASSLVPAGESYEQYF
>TRBV7-2|NA
CASSKSFAGSSYNEQFF
>TRBV7-9|NA
CASSTGTQETQYF
>TRBV28|NA
CASRTGGNNGQPQHF
>TRBV18|TRBD1
CASSLKTTGQKNKSTGELFF
>TRBV3-1|NA
CASSQEYEQYF
>TRBV6-2/TRBV6-3|NA
CASCRGDATDTQYF
>TRBV7-9|TRBD2
CASSKGTSVTYEQYF
>TRBV20-1|NA
CSARYLEAFF
>TRBV11-2|NA
CASSQIAFANSPLHF
>TRBV28|NA
CARVGVSPTRYEQYF
>TRBV12-5|NA
CASGSQRWLDGYTF
>TRBV7-2|TRBD1
CASSLAGQGASYTF